What follows describes a single T cell receptor beta chain. The entry originates in a study of long-term antiretroviral therapy in people with HIV. Survey-level resolution applied to immunoSEQ assay v3.0. The method was immunoSEQ multiplex PCR; TCRdb's version includes in-frame clones alone and lacks a portion of them. The table has fewer than 45,000 clones, roughly 93% seen once. The TCR originated in a woman in her fifties or sixties with HIV. Sequencing used unsorted PBMCs, obtained 4.1 years after starting antiretroviral therapy.

CDR3 loop: CASSVVMGPGIFYGYTF. The CDR3 DNA reads as TGTGCCAGCAGCGTAGTAATGGGGCCAGGGATTTTCTATGGCTACACCTTC. This chain joins TRBV9 and TRBJ1-2; maybe TRBD1 (5 bases). The length of the CDR3 is 17 residues. Trimming stripped 0 bases from V and 4 bases from J, with 19 bases between. Germline V lookup: CDR1 SGDLS, CDR2 YYNGEE.